This TCR beta chain derives from a study of beta chain features in type 1 diabetes. Regarding the study as a whole: The study found moderately but significantly shorter TCRB CDR3s in all four CD4+ subsets of Type 1 diabetes patients. Amplification by PCR could prefer shorter templates, with the same effect in patients and controls.

Reverse transcription of all isolated RNA meant that expressed TCRB transcripts were sequenced. Assay: immunoSEQ multiplex PCR; the TCRdb copy retains only in-frame clones and omits some. Of around 280,000 clones listed, 14% to 15% are singletons. The table lists this clone with a few counts. Antigen: not known. The CDR3 runs 11 residues. CDR1 and CDR2 from the germline V gene are MNHEY and SVGAGI. Trimming removed 2 bases at V and 7 bases at J, with 6 bases between. The specimen sequenced was naive CD4+ T cells from blood. The chain recombines TRBV6-5 with TRBJ2-7; TRBD1 might be the D (6 bases). The receptor was isolated from a man aged 18 to 30 with type 1 diabetes. The CDR3 DNA sequence: TGTGCCAGCAGTTACCAGGGGGAGCAGTACTTC. It encodes CASSYQGEQYF.